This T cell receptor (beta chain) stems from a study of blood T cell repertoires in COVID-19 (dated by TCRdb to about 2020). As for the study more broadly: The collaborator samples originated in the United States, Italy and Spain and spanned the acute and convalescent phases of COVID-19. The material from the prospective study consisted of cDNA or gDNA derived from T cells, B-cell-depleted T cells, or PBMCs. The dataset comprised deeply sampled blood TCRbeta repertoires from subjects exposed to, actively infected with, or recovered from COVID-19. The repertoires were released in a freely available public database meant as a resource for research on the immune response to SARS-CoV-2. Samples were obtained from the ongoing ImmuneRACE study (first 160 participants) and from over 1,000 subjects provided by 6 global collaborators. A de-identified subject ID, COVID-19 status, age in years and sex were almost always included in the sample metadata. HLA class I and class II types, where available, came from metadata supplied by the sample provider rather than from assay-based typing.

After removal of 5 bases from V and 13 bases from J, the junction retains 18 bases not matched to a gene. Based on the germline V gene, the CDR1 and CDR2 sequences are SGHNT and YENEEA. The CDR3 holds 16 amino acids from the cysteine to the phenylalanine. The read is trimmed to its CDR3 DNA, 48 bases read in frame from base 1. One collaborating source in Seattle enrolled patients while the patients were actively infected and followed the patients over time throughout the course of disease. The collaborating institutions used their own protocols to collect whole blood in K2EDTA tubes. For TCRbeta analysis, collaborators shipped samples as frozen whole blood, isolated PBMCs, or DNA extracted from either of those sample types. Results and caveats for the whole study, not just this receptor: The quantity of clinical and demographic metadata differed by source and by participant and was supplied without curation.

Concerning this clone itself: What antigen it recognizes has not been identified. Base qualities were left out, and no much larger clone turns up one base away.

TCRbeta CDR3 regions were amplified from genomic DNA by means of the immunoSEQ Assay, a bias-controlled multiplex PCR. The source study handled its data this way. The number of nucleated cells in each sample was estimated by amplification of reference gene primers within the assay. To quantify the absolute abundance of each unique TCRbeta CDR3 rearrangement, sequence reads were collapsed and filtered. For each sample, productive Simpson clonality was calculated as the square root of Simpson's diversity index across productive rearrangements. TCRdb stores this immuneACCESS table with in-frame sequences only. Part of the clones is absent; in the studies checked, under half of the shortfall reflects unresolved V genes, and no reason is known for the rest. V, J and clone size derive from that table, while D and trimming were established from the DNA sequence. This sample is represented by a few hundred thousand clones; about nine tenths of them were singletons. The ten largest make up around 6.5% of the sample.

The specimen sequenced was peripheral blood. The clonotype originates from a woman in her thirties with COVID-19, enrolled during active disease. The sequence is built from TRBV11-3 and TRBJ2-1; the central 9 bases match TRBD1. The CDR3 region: CASSQGGTGIDNRQFF. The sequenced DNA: TGTGCCAGCAGCCAGGGTGGGACAGGGATCGATAATAGACAGTTCTTC. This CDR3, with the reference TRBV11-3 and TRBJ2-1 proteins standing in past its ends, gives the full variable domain EAGVVQSPRYKIIEKKQPVAFWCNPISGHNTLYWYLQNLGQGPELLIRYENEEAVDDSQLPKDRFSAERLKGVDSTLKIQPAELGDSAVYLCASSQGGTGIDNRQFFGPGTRLTVL.